These 20 T cell receptor beta chains were all obtained from the same sample, sequenced in a study of T cells in localized non-small cell lung cancer. Method: immunoSEQ multiplex PCR; TCRdb's copy keeps in-frame clones and lacks some. Found here are fewer than 20,000 clones, around 90% of them singletons; the top ten hold less than 1.5%. Sequenced material: peripheral blood mononuclear cells, taken before any cancer treatment. These receptors were taken from a woman aged 35-70 years with stage III lung adenocarcinoma.

The V gene is TRBV18, the J gene TRBJ1-1; tentative D call: TRBD1 (5 bases). CDR1 and CDR2 from the germline V gene are KGHSH and LQKENI. The V end was cut by 4 bases, the J end by 1 base, with 7 bases between. The CDR3 length is 13 residues. CDR3 in DNA: TGTGCCAGCTCACGGGGGGAGAACACTGAAGCTTTCTTT. It is translated as CASSRGENTEAFF.

This clone has more than one count but fewer than ten. The V gene is TRBV6-1, the J gene TRBJ1-2; 7 nucleotides line up with TRBD1. The CDR3 is 13 amino acids. Germline assignment: CDR1 MNHNS and CDR2 SASEGT. Germline trimming cut 5 bases from V and 4 bases from J; bases unmatched to any gene: 4. This chain's CDR3 is CASSRDSSYGYTF. CDR3 DNA sequence: TGTGCCAGCAGTAGGGACAGCTCCTATGGCTACACCTTC.

V and J are TRBV30 and TRBJ1-2, with TRBD1 matching 8 bases. Trimming removed 4 bases from V and 5 bases from J; junction bases left unmatched: 9. The CDR3 runs to 14 residues. CDR1 is GTSNPN, CDR2 SVGIG, per germline (reference sequence). The CDR3 sequence: CAWTRGRGLYGYTF. Written as DNA, the CDR3 is TGTGCCTGGACGAGAGGCAGGGGGCTTTATGGCTACACCTTC.

The V gene is TRBV30, the J gene TRBJ2-7; D gene unclear. V was trimmed by 2 bases and J by 3 bases, leaving 8 bases between them. CDR1 and CDR2 from the germline V gene are GTSNPN and SVGIG (reference sequence). This CDR3 region has 12 residues. The CDR3 loop reads CAWSRTIYEQYF. The CDR3 bases are TGTGCCTGGAGTAGGACGATCTACGAGCAGTACTTC.

This chain uses TRBV15 with TRBJ1-6, with D uncertain. Trimming left V 0 bases short and J 9 bases short, with 12 bases between. The CDR3 length is 15 residues. Germline-derived CDR1 and CDR2 are LNHNV and YYDKDF (reference sequence). CDR3 DNA: TGTGCCACCAGCAGAGATGGGCTGGATCGTTCACCCCTCCACTTT. The encoded protein is CATSRDGLDRSPLHF. The whole variable domain, remainder taken from reference TRBV15 and TRBJ1-6, is DAMVIQNPRYQVTQFGKPVTLSCSQTLNHNVMYWYQQKSSQAPKLLFHYYDKDFNNEADTPDNFQSRRPNTSFCFLDIRSPGLGDTAMYLCATSRDGLDRSPLHFGNGTRLTVT.

The chain has TRBV10-1 and TRBJ2-7, with 11 positions matching TRBD2. The CDR3 spans 17 residues. Germline loops: CDR1 WNHNN, CDR2 SYGVQD (reference sequence). The V and J ends lost 3 bases and 4 bases, in that order; junction bases with no gene match: 11. The CDR3 DNA reads as TGCGCCAGCAGTGATTCCGGGAAGGGACTAGCGGAATACGAGCAGTACTTC. This gives the protein CASSDSGKGLAEYEQYF.

J is TRBJ2-7 and V is TRBV4-1, with 13 positions matching TRBD2. The trim removed 0 bases at V and 7 bases at J, leaving 18 bases unmatched. Per the germline V gene, CDR1 is MGHRA and CDR2 is YSYEKL. The CDR3 length is 20 residues. The CDR3 region is CASSQDHSRGLPGLAGEQYF. In nucleotides, the CDR3 is TGCGCCAGCAGCCAAGATCATTCCAGGGGGCTCCCGGGACTAGCGGGGGAGCAGTACTTC.

The chain employs TRBV28 and TRBJ1-6, with D perhaps matching TRBD1 (5 bases). The CDR3 is made up of 14 amino acids. V was shortened by 10 bases and J by 8 bases, with 18 bases between the two germline ends. The germline V gene has CDR1 MDHEN and CDR2 SYDVKM. Here the CDR3 reads CATNPGMGYSPLHF. As DNA, the CDR3 is TGTGCCACCAACCCAGGGATGGGGTATTCACCCCTCCACTTT.

This chain joins TRBV27 and TRBJ2-3, with 9 bases that match TRBD2. The V and J ends lost 5 bases and 3 bases, in that order; junction bases with no gene match: 18. The CDR3 runs 19 residues. The germline gives CDR1 MNHEY, CDR2 SMNVEV (reference sequence). DNA of the CDR3: TGTGCCAGCAGTCCCCTCGTCACTGGCGGGGGGGCGGGAACAGATACGCAGTATTTT. It is translated as CASSPLVTGGGAGTDTQYF.

V is TRBV10-1 and J is TRBJ2-2, with D possibly matching TRBD1 (6 bases). There are 14 residues in the CDR3. Germline V gene lookup returns CDR1 WNHNN and CDR2 SYGVQD (reference sequence). Trimming took off 3 bases at V and 5 bases at J, with 10 bases between the two ends. The CDR3 spells CASSETGITGELFF. CDR3 DNA sequence: TGCGCCAGCAGTGAAACAGGGATAACCGGGGAGCTGTTTTTT.

The chain recombines TRBV2 with TRBJ1-5; no clear D gene. Germline V gene sequence: CDR1 SNHLY, CDR2 FYNNEI. The CDR3 sequence is 15 residues long. Trimming took 2 bases from V and 0 from J, leaving 8 bases between them. The CDR3 sequence is CASSEYGLSNQPQHF. Here the CDR3 DNA reads TGTGCCAGCAGTGAATATGGTCTTAGCAATCAGCCCCAGCATTTT.

This sequence joins TRBV7-8 and TRBJ1-1; weak D call: TRBD1 (5 bases). Trimming removed 5 bases from V and 1 base from J, with 8 bases in between. This CDR3 has 13 amino acids. The germline gives CDR1 SGHVS, CDR2 FQNEAQ. The CDR3 nucleotides are TGTGCCAGCAGCATACAGGAGAACACTGAAGCTTTCTTT. Its translation: CASSIQENTEAFF.

The CDR3 is CASSELLGSTDTQYF. The CDR3 DNA reads as TGTGCCAGCAGTGAATTACTGGGCTCCACAGATACGCAGTATTTT. This chain uses TRBV25-1 with TRBJ2-3; D is ambiguous. The germline V and J ends were trimmed by 1 base and 2 bases, with 10 bases remaining between them. This CDR3 has 15 amino acids. Germline CDR1 and CDR2: MGHDK and SYGVNS. The whole variable domain, remainder taken from reference TRBV25-1 and TRBJ2-3, is EADIYQTPRYLVIGTGKKITLECSQTMGHDKMYWYQQDPGMELHLIHYSYGVNSTEKGDLSSESTVSRIRTEHFPLTLESARPSHTSQYLCASSELLGSTDTQYFGPGTRLTVL.

The chain couples TRBV27 to TRBJ2-1; no reliable D call. The length of the CDR3 is 16 residues. Trimming stripped 5 bases from V and 1 base from J, with 15 bases between. CDR1 and CDR2 from the germline V gene are MNHEY and SMNVEV (reference sequence). The CDR3 is CASSIGPRVSYNEQFF. CDR3 bases: TGTGCCAGCAGTATCGGACCCAGAGTTTCCTACAATGAGCAGTTCTTC.

This sequence joins TRBV5-1 and TRBJ1-1; TRBD1 matches at 10 bases. J gave up 5 bases and V 4 bases, and 8 bases lay outside the gene matches. Germline V lookup: CDR1 SGHRS, CDR2 YFSETQ. The CDR3 is 15 residues long. CDR3 coding DNA: TGCGCCAGCAGCACCTTAGGACAGGGGGGGACTGAAGCTTTCTTT. Protein product: CASSTLGQGGTEAFF.

V and J are TRBV2 and TRBJ2-1, with TRBD2 matching 7 bases. The CDR3 runs to 15 residues. The ends lost 7 bases at V and 2 bases at J; junction bases unmatched: 8. Germline V CDR1 and CDR2: SNHLY, FYNNEI. This chain's CDR3 is CASKDYGRTYNEQFF. Written as DNA, the CDR3 is TGTGCCAGCAAGGACTACGGGAGGACCTACAATGAGCAGTTCTTC.

DNA of the CDR3: TGCAGCGTTGATCGGGAAGTGAGGACCCAGTACTTC. Translating gives CSVDREVRTQYF. V gene TRBV29-1 combines with J gene TRBJ2-5; maybe TRBD2 (5 bases). Trimming removed 3 bases from V and 7 bases from J, with 12 bases in between. Germline V gene lookup returns CDR1 SQVTM and CDR2 ANQGSEA. The CDR3 has 12 amino acids.

The gene calls are TRBV30 and TRBJ1-3; no firm D call. The CDR3 runs 16 residues. The germline gives CDR1 GTSNPN, CDR2 SVGIG (reference sequence). V was pared by 0 bases and J by 0 bases, with 12 bases between. The CDR3 DNA reads TGTGCCTGGAGTGTACCTGAGGCCTCCTCTGGAAACACCATATATTTT. Residues: CAWSVPEASSGNTIYF. Full variable domain (rest looked up from reference TRBV30 and TRBJ1-3): SQTIHQWPATLVQPVGSPLSLECTVEGTSNPNLYWYRQAAGRGLQLLFYSVGIGQISSEVPQNLSASRPQDRQFILSSKKLLLSDSGFYLCAWSVPEASSGNTIYFGEGSWLTVV.

In DNA, the CDR3 is TGTGCCAGCAGACCTACCGTGAACACCGGGGAGCTGTTTTTT. Protein: CASRPTVNTGELFF. This chain connects TRBV7-3 to TRBJ2-2; no clear D. The CDR3 has 14 residues. The V and J ends lost 6 bases and 1 base respectively, with 9 bases between them. The germline CDR1 and CDR2 sequences are SGHTA and FQGTGA.

The chain recombines TRBV19 with TRBJ2-5; 9 bases match TRBD2. V was pared by 0 bases and J by 4 bases, with 6 bases of the junction left unmatched. Germline V gene data show CDR1 as LNHDA and CDR2 as SQIVND (reference sequence). This CDR3 spans 16 amino acids. The CDR3 bases are TGTGCCAGTAGTATAGATCTAAGACTAGCGGCAGAGACCCAGTACTTC. Amino acid sequence: CASSIDLRLAAETQYF. The full variable domain, with the rest looked up from reference TRBV19 and TRBJ2-5, is DGGITQSPKYLFRKEGQNVTLSCEQNLNHDAMYWYRQDPGQGLRLIYYSQIVNDFQKGDIAEGYSVSREKKESFPLTVTSAQKNPTAFYLCASSIDLRLAAETQYFGPGTRLLVL.